This TCR beta chain appears in the sequencing data of a study of tumor and adjacent non-tumor tissue in lung cancer. Study details: Samples averaged roughly 4.4 million productive TCRbeta reads each.

With respect to this clonotype: Antigen specificity is unknown. A read error may account for a junction end that differs from germline.

Overall study results and limits: In normal lung, the top 100 clones were significantly more dominant than in tumor. Patients with more diverse tumor TCRs had worse survival. Tumor tissue had significantly higher TCR diversity than normal lung.

The V gene's germline CDR1 is SQVTM and CDR2 ANQGSEA. The CDR3 covers 16 residues. TCRbeta libraries were built with three rounds of nested PCR, modified from ARM-PCR. Each CDR3 protein is one row after TCRdb ran MiXCR on the multiplex PCR reads. The sample records approximately 66,000 distinct CDR3 sequences, roughly two thirds being singletons. No cell sorting was done before RNA was extracted from the tissue. The normal lung tissue was taken more than 3 cm from the tumor edge. The V gene is TRBV29-1, the J gene TRBJ2-1, with TRBD1 matching 7 bases. This receptor was taken from a man in his 70s with non-small cell lung cancer. The sample comprised distant non-tumor lung tissue. This CDR3 reads CCVEPPDRISCNEQFF. The CDR3 DNA reads as TGCTGCGTTGAACCCCCGGACAGGATCTCCTGCAATGAGCAGTTCTTC.